These 7 T cell receptor beta chains came from one sample sequenced in a study of long-term antiretroviral therapy in people with HIV. Running of the v3.0 immunoSEQ assay took place at survey level. Libraries were prepared by immunoSEQ multiplex PCR; TCRdb keeps only in-frame clonotypes and omits some of them. The data contain about 11,000 clones, around 84% of them singletons. This specimen consisted of unsorted PBMCs, obtained 1.2 years after starting antiretroviral therapy. The receptors were gathered from a middle-aged man with HIV.

V usage is TRBV19 and J usage is TRBJ2-5; D gene ambiguous. Looked up from germline, CDR1 is LNHDA and CDR2 is SQIVND (reference sequence). Trimming left V 3 bases short and J 1 base short, with 6 bases between. This CDR3 is built from 13 residues. The CDR3 loop is CASSISRQETQYF. The CDR3 coding sequence is TGTGCCAGTAGTATCTCCCGCCAAGAGACCCAGTACTTC.

This sequence joins TRBV14 and TRBJ1-5; D call uncertain. Per germline, CDR1 SGHDN and CDR2 FVKESK. The CDR3 contains 13 residues. V lost 2 bases, J lost 0 bases, and 2 bases lay in between. In DNA form, the CDR3 reads TGTGCCAGCAGCCAAAGTAGCAATCAGCCCCAGCATTTT. Translation: CASSQSSNQPQHF.

V is TRBV27 and J is TRBJ1-5, with D unresolved. CDR3 length: 13 amino acids. Trimming pared 4 bases from V and 6 bases from J, leaving 10 bases between. The germline gives CDR1 MNHEY, CDR2 SMNVEV (reference sequence). This CDR3 reads CASSYGPVQPQHF. In DNA, the CDR3 is TGTGCCAGCAGTTACGGTCCTGTTCAGCCCCAGCATTTT.

This sequence joins TRBV27 and TRBJ2-1, with a tentative D call TRBD2 (5 bases). Trimming pared 5 bases from V and 7 bases from J, leaving 12 bases between. The CDR3 contains 13 residues. CDR1 and CDR2 from the germline V gene are MNHEY and SMNVEV (reference sequence). This CDR3 reads CASSPGSPNEQFF. For the CDR3, the DNA is TGTGCCAGCAGTCCGGGATCTCCTAATGAGCAGTTCTTC.

The chain combines TRBV4-1 with TRBJ2-7; D tentatively fits TRBD1 or TRBD2 (6 bases each). V was clipped by 1 base and J by 9 bases, with 13 bases between them. Germline CDR1 and CDR2: MGHRA and YSYEKL. CDR3 length: 13 amino acids. The CDR3 DNA sequence: TGCGCCAGCAGCCAAGTAGGGGGGCCCGTGCAGTACTTC. It translates to CASSQVGGPVQYF.

The chain recombines TRBV7-9 with TRBJ2-1, with D possibly being TRBD2 (6 bases). The CDR3 has 14 amino acids. From germline, CDR1 is SEHNR and CDR2 FQNEAQ (reference sequence). V lost 1 base and J 5 bases, leaving 9 bases between the germline ends. The CDR3, as DNA: TGTGCCAGCAGCTTAGGCGGGGCCAACAATGAGCAGTTCTTC. This gives the protein CASSLGGANNEQFF.

The chain recombines TRBV5-1 with TRBJ2-5; D is undetermined. The CDR3 is 15 amino acids. Germline V gene lookup returns CDR1 SGHRS and CDR2 YFSETQ. V lost 1 base, J lost 4 bases, and 14 bases lay in between. CDR3 amino acids: CASSLNLGPSETQYF. In DNA, the CDR3 is TGCGCCAGCAGCTTGAATCTGGGCCCATCAGAGACCCAGTACTTC.